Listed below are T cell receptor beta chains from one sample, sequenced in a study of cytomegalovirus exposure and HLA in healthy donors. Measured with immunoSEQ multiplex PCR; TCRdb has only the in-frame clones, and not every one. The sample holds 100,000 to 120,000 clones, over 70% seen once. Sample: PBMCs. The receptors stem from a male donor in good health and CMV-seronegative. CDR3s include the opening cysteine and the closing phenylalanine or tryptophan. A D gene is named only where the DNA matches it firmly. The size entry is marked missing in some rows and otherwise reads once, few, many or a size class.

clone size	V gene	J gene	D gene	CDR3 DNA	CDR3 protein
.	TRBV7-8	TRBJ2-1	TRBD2	TGTGCCAGCAGCTTAAGTTTTTTGACTAGCGGACACTACAATGAGCAGTTCTTC	CASSLSFLTSGHYNEQFF
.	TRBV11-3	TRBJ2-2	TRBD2	TGTGCCAGCAGCTCCGGGGGGATGAACACCGGGGAGCTGTTTTTT	CASSSGGMNTGELFF
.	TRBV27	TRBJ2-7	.	TGTGCCAGCAGTTTAGGTCTAGCCCTCTACGAGCAGTACTTC	CASSLGLALYEQYF
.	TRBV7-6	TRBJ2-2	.	TGTGCCAGCAGCTTCTTCAGGGAGGAACCAACCGGGGAGCTGTTTTTT	CASSFFREEPTGELFF
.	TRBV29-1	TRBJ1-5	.	TGCAGCGCCCGGCGGGGGAGCAATCAGCCCCAGCATTTT	CSARRGSNQPQHF
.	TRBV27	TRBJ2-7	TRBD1	TGTGCCAGCAGTCCCCGGACAGGGCCCTACGAGCAGTACTTC	CASSPRTGPYEQYF
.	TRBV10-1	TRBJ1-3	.	TGCGCCAGCAGTGATAGGGACTTTCCTGGAAACACCATATATTTT	CASSDRDFPGNTIYF
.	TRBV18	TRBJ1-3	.	TGTGCCAGCTCACCTCAACTCGGTGGCTCTGGAAACACCATATATTTT	CASSPQLGGSGNTIYF
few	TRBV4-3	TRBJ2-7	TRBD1	TGCGCCAGCAGCCCCCAAACAGGGGATTACGAGCAGTACTTC	CASSPQTGDYEQYF
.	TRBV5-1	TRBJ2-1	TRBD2	TGCGCCAGCAGCTTGGCCACGACTAGCGGGAGGGTCTCCTACAATGAGCAGTTCTTC	CASSLATTSGRVSYNEQFF
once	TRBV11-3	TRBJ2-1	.	TGTGCCAGCAGGTTACAGGTCGACAATGAGCAGTTCTTC	CASRLQVDNEQFF
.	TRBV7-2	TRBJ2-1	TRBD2	TGTGCCAGCACCCCCCGGCGGCTAGCGGGACCCCATGAGCAGTTCTTC	CASTPRRLAGPHEQFF
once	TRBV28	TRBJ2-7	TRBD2	TGTGCCAGCAGTTTCTCCCTAGCGGGGCTTACCTACGAGCAGTACTTC	CASSFSLAGLTYEQYF
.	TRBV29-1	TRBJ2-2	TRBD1	TGCAGCGTGGCAACCGGGACAGGGGGCGAGGTCGGGGAGCTGTTTTTT	CSVATGTGGEVGELFF
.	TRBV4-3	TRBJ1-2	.	TGCGCCAGCAGCCAAGAGGGGCAGAGTAACTATGGCTACACCTTC	CASSQEGQSNYGYTF
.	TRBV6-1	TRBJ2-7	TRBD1	TGTGCCAGCACCCGCCCCGACAGGGGGGCCCCGGAGTACTTC	CASTRPDRGAPEYF
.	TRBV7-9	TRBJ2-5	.	TGTGCCAGCAGCTTATCTAGATCGGAGACCCAGTACTTC	CASSLSRSETQYF
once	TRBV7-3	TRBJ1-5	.	TGTGCCAGCAGCTTAACAGGGGATAGCAATCAGCCCCAGCATTTT	CASSLTGDSNQPQHF
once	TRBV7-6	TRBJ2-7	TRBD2	TGTGCCAGCAGCCCCCGGCCAGCGGGAGGTAGAGAGCAGTACTTC	CASSPRPAGGREQYF
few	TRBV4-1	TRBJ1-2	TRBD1	TGCGCCAGCAGCCAAGGGACAGGGCGAAACTATGGCTACACCTTC	CASSQGTGRNYGYTF
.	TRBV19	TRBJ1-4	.	TGTGCCAGTAGTATACGCGGAACGGCAACTAATGAAAAACTGTTTTTT	CASSIRGTATNEKLFF
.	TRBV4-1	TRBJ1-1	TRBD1	TGCGCCAGCAGCCTTGAGGGACAGGGTCACACTGAAGCTTTCTTT	CASSLEGQGHTEAFF
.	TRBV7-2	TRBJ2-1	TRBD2	TGTGCCAGCAGCTTAGGGGGGACTAGCGATCAGTTCTTC	CASSLGGTSDQFF
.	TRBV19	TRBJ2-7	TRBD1	TGTGCCAGTAGTGGACCGGGACAGGGGAACGACGAGCAGTACTTC	CASSGPGQGNDEQYF
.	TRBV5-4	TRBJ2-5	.	TGTGCCAGCAGTGTGGCAGGACTTCAAGAGACCCAGTACTTC	CASSVAGLQETQYF
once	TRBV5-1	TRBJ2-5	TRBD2	TGCGCCAGCAGGATCGGACTAGCGGGCCTCCAAGAGACCCAGTACTTC	CASRIGLAGLQETQYF
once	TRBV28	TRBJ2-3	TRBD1	TGTGCCAGCAGTTTTTCAGGGGGCGCCATAGATACGCAGTATTTT	CASSFSGGAIDTQYF
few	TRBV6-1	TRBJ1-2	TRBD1	TGTGCCAGCAGCCCAGGGGGGACGGACTATGGCTACACCTTC	CASSPGGTDYGYTF
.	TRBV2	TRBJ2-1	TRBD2	TGTGCCAGCAGGCAAGGACTAGTGCGTGGTGAGCAGTTCTTC	CASRQGLVRGEQFF
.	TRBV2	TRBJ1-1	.	TGTGCCAGCAGTGAGAGGCGGGGGAACACTGAAGCTTTCTTT	CASSERRGNTEAFF
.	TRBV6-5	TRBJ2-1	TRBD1	TGTGCCAGCAAAACGTGGACAGGGTTCGATGAGCAGTTCTTC	CASKTWTGFDEQFF
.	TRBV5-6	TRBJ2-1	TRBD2	TGTGCCAGCAGCTTGTACAGGACTAGCGGGAGAGGTGAGCAGTTCTTC	CASSLYRTSGRGEQFF
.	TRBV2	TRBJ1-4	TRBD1	TGTGCCAGCTTAGGACAGGGCCTAAATGAAAAACTGTTTTTT	CASLGQGLNEKLFF
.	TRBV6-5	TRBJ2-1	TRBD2	TGTGCCAGCAGCCCTAGCGGCCTCTCCTACAATGAGCAGTTCTTC	CASSPSGLSYNEQFF
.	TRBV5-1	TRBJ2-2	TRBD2	TGCGCCAGCAGCCTGAGACTAGCGGGAGATGGGACCGGGGAGCTGTTTTTT	CASSLRLAGDGTGELFF
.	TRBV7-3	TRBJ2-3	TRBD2	TGTGCCAGCAGCCGGGGACTAGCGGGAGGGTGGGATGGCACAGATACGCAGTATTTT	CASSRGLAGGWDGTDTQYF
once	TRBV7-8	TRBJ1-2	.	TGTGCCAGCAGCTTAGAAGTCCCTACGAGCTACACCTTC	CASSLEVPTSYTF
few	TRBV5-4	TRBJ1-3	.	TGTGCCAGCAGCTTCGGGGGGGCTGGAAACACCATATATTTT	CASSFGGAGNTIYF
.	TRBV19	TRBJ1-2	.	TGTGCCAGTAGTGCAACAGGGATGATAAACGGCTACACCTTC	CASSATGMINGYTF
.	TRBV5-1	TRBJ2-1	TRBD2	TGCGCCAGCACCCCCTCGGGGGGATACAATGAGCAGTTCTTC	CASTPSGGYNEQFF
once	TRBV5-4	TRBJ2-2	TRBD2	TGTGCCAGCAGCCGGGGACTAGCGGGAGGTGCGGGCACCGGGGAGCTGTTTTTT	CASSRGLAGGAGTGELFF
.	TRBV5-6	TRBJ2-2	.	TGTGCCAGCAGCTTGTTTAGCAATGGTTTTACCGGGGAGCTGTTTTTT	CASSLFSNGFTGELFF
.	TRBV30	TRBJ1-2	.	TGTGCCTGGAGGCCTATGACTAGGCAGAACTATGGCTACACCTTC	CAWRPMTRQNYGYTF
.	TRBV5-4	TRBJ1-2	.	TGTGCCAGCAGCTTACTACAGGGAGAATATGGCTACACCTTC	CASSLLQGEYGYTF
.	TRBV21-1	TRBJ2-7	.	TGTGCCAGCAGCAAAGCCCTTGGTGTAGGGGTCTTTGCTTATCACGAGCAGTACTTC	CASSKALGVGVFAYHEQYF
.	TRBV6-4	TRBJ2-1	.	TGTGCCAGCAGCGAGGGGGCCTACAATGAGCAGTTCTTC	CASSEGAYNEQFF
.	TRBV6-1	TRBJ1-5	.	TGTGCTAGCAGTGACGACAGATTCCAGCCCCAGCATTTT	CASSDDRFQPQHF
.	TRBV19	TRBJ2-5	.	TGTGCCAGTAGTCCCCGAGGATCCCTCGGTCGAGAGACCCAGTACTTC	CASSPRGSLGRETQYF
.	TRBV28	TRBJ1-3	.	TGTGCCAGCAGTTTAGACCCCGAAGGGGGCATATATTTT	CASSLDPEGGIYF
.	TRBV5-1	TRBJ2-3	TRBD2	TGCGCCAGCAGCCTCCTGACTAGCGGGAGCGGCACAGATACGCAGTATTTT	CASSLLTSGSGTDTQYF
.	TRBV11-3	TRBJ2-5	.	TGTGCCAGCAGCTTAGGGACACTCCAAGAGACCCAGTACTTC	CASSLGTLQETQYF
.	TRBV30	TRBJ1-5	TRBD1	TGTGCCTGGAGTGCCCTACAGGGGGACCTTAGCAATCAGCCCCAGCATTTT	CAWSALQGDLSNQPQHF
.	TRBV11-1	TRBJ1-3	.	TGTGCCAGCAGCTTGATCCCGCGCTCTGGAAACACCATATATTTT	CASSLIPRSGNTIYF
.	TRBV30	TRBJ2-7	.	TGTGCCTGGAAAAGGACACCGGACTCCTACGAGCAGTACTTC	CAWKRTPDSYEQYF
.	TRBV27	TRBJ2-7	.	TGTGCCAGCAGTCTCGCGGCTGGTTACGAGCAGTACTTC	CASSLAAGYEQYF
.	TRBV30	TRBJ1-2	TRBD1	TGTGCCTGGAGATCCGGGACAGCGGGAGCGCAGGGCTACACCTTC	CAWRSGTAGAQGYTF
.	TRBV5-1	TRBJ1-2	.	TGCGCCAGCAGCTTGGAAGGGGCCTCTCGAGGCTACACCTTC	CASSLEGASRGYTF
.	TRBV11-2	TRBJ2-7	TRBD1	TGTGCCAGCAGCTTAGGACAGGGGGCGAACTACGAGCAGTACTTC	CASSLGQGANYEQYF
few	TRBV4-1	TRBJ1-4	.	TGCGCCAGCAGCCAAGGGGACAACAGGATTGAAAAACTGTTTTTT	CASSQGDNRIEKLFF